This T cell receptor (beta chain) was observed in a study of CD8 T cells in Susac syndrome. CDR1 is GTSNPN, CDR2 SVGIG, per germline (reference sequence). J lost 2 bases, V lost 4 bases, and 2 bases had no gene match. The CDR3 length is 12 residues. CD8+ and CD4+ T cells from blood underwent TCR beta sequencing. With random hexamers, reverse transcription was performed on roughly 0.45 to 1 ug of RNA. MiXCR, run by TCRdb on the immunoSEQ multiplex PCR reads, gives a single entry per CDR3 protein. This table has about 210,000 distinct CDR3 sequences, just under 95% appearing once. The sequenced material came from CD4+ T cells from PBMCs. The chain joins TRBV30 to TRBJ2-7; 7 bases line up with TRBD2. This sequence originates from a human donor with multiple sclerosis. The CDR3 is CAWNRGAYEQYF. The CDR3 nucleotides are TGTGCCTGGAATCGGGGGGCCTACGAGCAGTACTTC.